This T cell receptor (beta chain) was observed in a study of blood T cell repertoires in COVID-19. Study-wide context: PBMCs, B-cell-depleted T cells, or T cells provided the cDNA or gDNA that made up the material.

The method was immunoSEQ multiplex PCR; TCRdb's version includes in-frame clones alone and lacks a portion of them. The sample consists of around 70,000 clones, 85% to 90% of them appearing once. The germline V gene encodes CDR1 SNHLY and CDR2 FYNNEI. The CDR3 loop spans 12 amino acids. Deletions cut 6 bases from V and 10 bases from J, with 15 bases between. The clonotype originates from a man between 60 and 70 years old with acute or convalescent COVID-19. Sequenced material: peripheral blood. The chain has TRBV2 and TRBJ1-1; D gene unclear. The CDR3 loop reads CASSLMPSGAFF. CDR3 bases: TGTGCCAGCAGCCTGATGCCGTCGGGAGCTTTCTTT.